Each of the 17 T cell receptor beta chains below was sequenced from the same sample in a study of Ad26.COV2.S vaccination and SARS-CoV-2 variants. The repertoire was sequenced with immunoSEQ multiplex PCR; TCRdb's copy has only in-frame clones and lacks some. The table records 300,000 to 400,000 clones, approximately 81% of them present only once. Described treatment: about 20 received Ad26.COV2.S at low or high dose, single or two shots; about 5 received placebo; per-sample allocation not given. Material that was analyzed had been drawn on day 63 after the first vaccine or placebo injection. The sequencing used peripheral blood, collected in a trial of Ad26.COV2.S vaccine versus placebo. These receptors were taken from a person between 18 and 60 years old who received the Ad26.COV2.S COVID-19 vaccine or a placebo.

This clone was counted only a few times. This chain links TRBV2 with TRBJ1-5, with 7 bases aligning to TRBD1. CDR1 is SNHLY and CDR2 is FYNNEI in the germline V gene. CDR3 length: 14 residues. V gave up 8 bases and J gave up 7 bases; unmatched junction bases: 11. In nucleotides, the CDR3 is TGTGCCAGCGTCAGGGACAGTCAATCCCAGCCCCAGCATTTT. Translated: CASVRDSQSQPQHF.

Only a few counts were recorded for this clone. J is TRBJ1-5 and V is TRBV15; a weak D match, TRBD1 (5 bases). Trimming left V 0 bases short and J 7 bases short, with 13 bases between. The germline V gene encodes CDR1 LNHNV and CDR2 YYDKDF (reference sequence). The CDR3 runs 15 residues. This chain's CDR3 is CATSRDPQGAQPQHF. DNA of the CDR3: TGTGCCACCAGCAGAGATCCGCAGGGAGCGCAGCCCCAGCATTTT.

The chain carries TRBV4-3 and TRBJ1-1, with D uncertain. The V gene lost 1 base and the J gene lost 1 base, with 10 bases spanning the gap. Germline lookup yields CDR1 LGHNA and CDR2 YSLEER. The CDR3 contains 15 residues. As DNA, the CDR3 is TGCGCCAGCAGCCAAGTCTTGACAAGGAACACTGAAGCTTTCTTT. This translates into CASSQVLTRNTEAFF.

This clone was picked up a small number of times. The rearrangement uses TRBV4-1 and TRBJ2-7, with 9 bases identical to TRBD2. V trimming: 2 bases; J trimming: 5 bases; junction bases outside the gene matches: 7. The CDR3 loop spans 15 amino acids. Germline V CDR1 and CDR2: MGHRA, YSYEKL. The CDR3 loop reads CASSQLAGGLHEQYF. As DNA, the CDR3 is TGCGCCAGCAGCCAACTTGCGGGGGGGCTCCACGAGCAGTACTTC.

V gene TRBV15 combines with J gene TRBJ2-7; either TRBD1 or TRBD2 may fit D (6 bases each). Trimming removed 0 bases from V and 2 bases from J, with 11 bases in between. The germline gives CDR1 LNHNV, CDR2 YYDKDF (reference sequence). This CDR3 is built from 15 residues. The chain's CDR3 is CATSRDGGGPYEQYF. The CDR3 DNA reads TGTGCCACCAGCAGAGATGGTGGGGGGCCCTACGAGCAGTACTTC.

The CDR3: CASSFPKGPTEAFF. CDR3 DNA sequence: TGTGCCAGCAGTTTTCCCAAGGGGCCCACTGAAGCTTTCTTT. The J gene is TRBJ1-1, the V gene TRBV28, with D possibly being TRBD1 (5 bases). The V gene's germline CDR1 is MDHEN and CDR2 SYDVKM. The CDR3 is 14 residues long. V was trimmed by 3 bases and J by 4 bases, leaving 12 bases between them.

This chain joins TRBV7-9 and TRBJ1-5; D not resolved. The CDR3 contains 15 residues. V lost 1 base, J lost 1 base, and 8 bases lay in between. Germline V gene lookup returns CDR1 SEHNR and CDR2 FQNEAQ (reference sequence). CDR3 loop: CASSLDGISNQPQHF. DNA for the CDR3: TGTGCCAGCAGCTTAGATGGCATAAGCAATCAGCCCCAGCATTTT. Based on the CDR3 plus reference TRBV7-9 and TRBJ1-5, the full variable domain is DTGVSQNPRHKITKRGQNVTFRCDPISEHNRLYWYRQTLGQGPEFLTYFQNEAQLEKSRLLSDRFSAERPKGSFSTLEIQRTEQGDSAMYLCASSLDGISNQPQHFGDGTRLSIL.

CDR3: CASLTLSGANVLTF. In nucleotides, the CDR3 is TGTGCCAGCCTGACTCTCTCGGGGGCCAACGTCCTGACTTTC. The gene calls are TRBV28 and TRBJ2-6; D gene ambiguous. The V gene lost 8 bases and the J gene lost 4 bases, with 12 bases spanning the gap. This CDR3 has 14 amino acids. Germline V gives CDR1 MDHEN, CDR2 SYDVKM.

The rearrangement joins TRBV7-6 to TRBJ2-2, with TRBD1 matching 7 bases. Germline V gives CDR1 SGHVS, CDR2 FNYEAQ. The junction had 13 bases not matched to a gene; V was cut back by 3 bases and J by 6 bases. The CDR3 sequence is 17 residues long. The CDR3 here is CASSLFGRQGKAGELFF. CDR3 nucleotide sequence: TGTGCCAGCAGCTTGTTTGGGAGACAGGGAAAGGCCGGGGAGCTGTTTTTT.

The V call is TRBV15, the J call TRBJ2-5, with a weak D call TRBD1 (7 bases). Trimming shortened V by 1 base and J by 2 bases, and 11 bases separated the two germline ends. The CDR3 has 15 amino acids. Germline V lookup: CDR1 LNHNV, CDR2 YYDKDF (reference sequence). In DNA form, the CDR3 reads TGTGCCACCAGCAGAGGACAGGGAGGTCAAGAGACCCAGTACTTC. Translation: CATSRGQGGQETQYF.

The table lists this clone with a count of one. The gene calls are TRBV5-4 and TRBJ2-5; 8 bases fit TRBD2. The V gene's germline CDR1 is SGHNT and CDR2 YYREEE (reference sequence). J lost 5 bases, V lost 4 bases, and 13 bases had no gene match. CDR3 length: 16 residues. The CDR3 protein is CASSEGFGAGAETQYF. CDR3 nucleotide sequence: TGTGCCAGCAGCGAGGGATTTGGAGCGGGGGCCGAGACCCAGTACTTC.

This chain joins TRBV5-4 and TRBJ2-5; the match to TRBD2 covers 14 bases. Germline V lookup: CDR1 SGHNT, CDR2 YYREEE (reference sequence). J gave up 7 bases and V 4 bases, and 6 bases lay outside the gene matches. CDR3 size: 15 residues. The CDR3 DNA reads as TGTGCCAGCAGCCCGACTAGCGGGGGGGGCGGGACCCAGTACTTC. Its translation: CASSPTSGGGGTQYF.

This chain uses TRBV24-1 with TRBJ2-7, with 7 bases fitting TRBD1. The junction had 10 bases not matched to a gene; V was cut back by 0 bases and J by 6 bases. Germline V lookup: CDR1 KGHDR, CDR2 SFDVKD. The CDR3 sequence is 16 residues long. The CDR3 sequence: CATSDLPGTVASEQYF. In nucleotides, the CDR3 is TGTGCCACCAGTGATTTGCCCGGGACAGTGGCTAGCGAGCAGTACTTC.

The V call is TRBV12-3 or TRBV12-4, the J call TRBJ2-1; D is ambiguous. Trimming stripped 2 bases from V and 4 bases from J, with 3 bases between. This CDR3 is 12 amino acids long. The DNA for the CDR3 is TGTGCCAGCAGTTTATGGTACAATGAGCAGTTCTTC. Protein: CASSLWYNEQFF.

The CDR3 bases are TGTGCCAGCAGTGAGGATACAGGGGGCTACGAGCAGTACTTC. It encodes CASSEDTGGYEQYF. The gene calls are TRBV6-1 and TRBJ2-7; 8 nucleotides align to TRBD1. CDR1 and CDR2 (germline): MNHNS, SASEGT. This CDR3 has 14 residues. The ends lost 3 bases at V and 3 bases at J; junction bases unmatched: 4.

The rearrangement links TRBV19 to TRBJ2-3; tentative D call: TRBD2 (5 bases). Trimming took 5 bases from V and 3 from J, leaving 15 bases between them. Germline CDR1 reads LNHDA; CDR2 reads SQIVND (reference sequence). This CDR3 is 15 amino acids long. The CDR3 region is CASSVKNPGTDTQYF. CDR3 bases: TGTGCCAGTAGTGTCAAAAACCCGGGGACAGATACGCAGTATTTT.

V usage is TRBV7-2 and J usage is TRBJ2-7; D might be TRBD1 or TRBD2, each matching 7 bases. The germline gives CDR1 SGHTA, CDR2 FQGNSA. The V gene lost 5 bases and the J gene lost 6 bases, with 17 bases spanning the gap. This CDR3 region has 14 residues. CDR3 region: CASSPPGGVGEQYF. CDR3 nucleotides: TGTGCCAGCAGCCCCCCAGGGGGGGTCGGCGAGCAGTACTTC.